The 20 T cell receptor beta chains in this list originate from one sample, sequenced in a study of blood T cell repertoires in COVID-19. TCRdb's copy holds only in-frame clones and misses some; the assay was immunoSEQ multiplex PCR. The table includes 30,000 to 35,000 clones, around 90% detected once. Material for sequencing was peripheral blood. The source of these receptors is a woman aged 70-85 years with active COVID-19.

V and J are TRBV30 and TRBJ1-1, with no clear D. Trimming stripped 3 bases from V and 11 bases from J, with 10 bases between. This CDR3 is built from 10 residues. Germline-derived CDR1 and CDR2 are GTSNPN and SVGIG (reference sequence). The CDR3 nucleotides read TGTGCCTGGAGAGGGAGTCGTGCTTTCTTT. This translates into CAWRGSRAFF. The entire variable domain, with the rest obtained from reference TRBV30 and TRBJ1-1, is as follows: SQTIHQWPATLVQPVGSPLSLECTVEGTSNPNLYWYRQAAGRGLQLLFYSVGIGQISSEVPQNLSASRPQDRQFILSSKKLLLSDSGFYLCAWRGSRAFFGQGTRLTVV.

V and J are TRBV19 and TRBJ2-7; possibly TRBD2 for D (5 bases). There are 15 residues in the CDR3. Germline lookup yields CDR1 LNHDA and CDR2 SQIVND (reference sequence). Trimming left V 3 bases short and J 0 bases short, with 12 bases between. CDR3 residues: CASSMSSPASYEQYF. CDR3 nucleotides: TGTGCCAGTAGTATGTCTAGCCCCGCCTCCTACGAGCAGTACTTC.

V usage is TRBV11-3 and J usage is TRBJ2-3; 10 nucleotides agree with TRBD2. With 3 bases clipped from V and 6 bases from J, the junction kept 6 bases outside the gene matches. This CDR3 spans 15 amino acids. In germline, CDR1 is SGHNT, CDR2 YENEEA. Written as DNA, the CDR3 is TGTGCCAGCAGCTTTAGCGGGGGGACTTGGGATACGCAGTATTTT. Translation gives CASSFSGGTWDTQYF. The full variable domain, completed using reference TRBV11-3 and TRBJ2-3, is EAGVVQSPRYKIIEKKQPVAFWCNPISGHNTLYWYLQNLGQGPELLIRYENEEAVDDSQLPKDRFSAERLKGVDSTLKIQPAELGDSAVYLCASSFSGGTWDTQYFGPGTRLTVL.

This clone was recorded only once. The chain is built from TRBV28 and TRBJ1-2, with D unclear. V lost 6 bases and J lost 5, with 22 bases in between. The CDR3 length is 16 residues. Looked up from germline, CDR1 is MDHEN and CDR2 is SYDVKM. CDR3 coding DNA: TGTGCCAGCAGCAAGGAGGAGGGTCGACGGAGATATGGCTACACCTTC. Translating it yields CASSKEEGRRRYGYTF.

V and J are TRBV4-1 and TRBJ2-3, with TRBD2 as a possible D gene (6 bases). The CDR3 extends over 18 amino acids. V dropped 1 base and J dropped 0 bases, with 17 bases sitting between them. Germline CDR1 MGHRA, CDR2 YSYEKL. The CDR3 here is CASSQAGGAAFSTDTQYF. The CDR3 nucleotides read TGCGCCAGCAGCCAAGCCGGGGGAGCGGCCTTTAGCACAGATACGCAGTATTTT.

V gene TRBV30 combines with J gene TRBJ2-1, with TRBD1 as a possible D gene (6 bases). The CDR3 covers 17 residues. V was cut by 3 bases and J by 0 bases, with 18 bases left in between. Germline lookup yields CDR1 GTSNPN and CDR2 SVGIG (reference sequence). The CDR3 is CAWREGVEYSSYNEQFF. As DNA, the CDR3 is TGTGCCTGGAGAGAGGGGGTAGAATATAGCTCCTACAATGAGCAGTTCTTC.

The CDR3 reads CASSLTGGSEKLFF. The CDR3 DNA reads TGTGCCAGCAGCCTGACAGGGGGCAGTGAAAAACTGTTTTTT. The chain recombines TRBV7-9 with TRBJ1-4; 10 nucleotides align to TRBD1. The CDR3 spans 14 residues. Germline loops: CDR1 SEHNR, CDR2 FQNEAQ (reference sequence). J gave up 7 bases and V 5 bases, and 4 bases lay outside the gene matches.

The chain carries TRBV4-1 and TRBJ1-2; 7 bases match TRBD1. The CDR3 consists of 16 residues. CDR1 and CDR2 (germline): MGHRA, YSYEKL. The V gene end was trimmed by 5 bases and the J gene end by 2 bases; junction bases not matched to a gene: 11. The CDR3 DNA sequence: TGCGCCAGCAGCTCCTTTGGAAGGACAGGAAACTATGGCTACACCTTC. It encodes CASSSFGRTGNYGYTF.

The chain has TRBV3-1 (or the pseudogene TRBV3-2) and TRBJ2-1; 7 bases are a match to TRBD2. The CDR3 totals 14 residues. The V gene's germline CDR1 is LGHDT and CDR2 YNNKEL (reference sequence). V gave up 0 bases and J gave up 7 bases; unmatched junction bases: 3. The CDR3 protein is CASSQELARNEQFF. DNA for the CDR3: TGTGCCAGCAGCCAAGAACTAGCGAGGAATGAGCAGTTCTTC.

CDR3 region: CASSSGTGLGTIYF. The CDR3 nucleotides are TGTGCCAGCAGCTCAGGGACAGGGCTTGGCACCATATATTTT. V gene TRBV7-2 combines with J gene TRBJ1-3; 9 positions agree with TRBD1. The germline V gene has CDR1 SGHTA and CDR2 FQGNSA. Trimming at V came to 4 bases and at J to 9 bases, leaving 7 bases not matched to a gene. This CDR3 is built from 14 residues. Using reference TRBV7-2 and TRBJ1-3 for the parts outside the CDR3, the full variable domain is GAGVSQSPSNKVTEKGKDVELRCDPISGHTALYWYRQSLGQGLEFLIYFQGNSAPDKSGLPSDRFSAERTGGSVSTLTIQRTQQEDSAVYLCASSSGTGLGTIYFGEGSWLTVV.

The chain combines TRBV15 with TRBJ2-3; 7 nucleotides match TRBD2. V shed 4 bases, J shed 0 bases, and the junction held 13 bases outside the gene matches. Germline CDR1 and CDR2: LNHNV and YYDKDF (reference sequence). The CDR3 runs to 18 residues. CDR3 residues: CATSNPSGAGRSTDTQYF. The DNA for the CDR3 is TGTGCCACCAGCAACCCCTCAGGAGCGGGACGTAGCACAGATACGCAGTATTTT.

The V call is TRBV7-2, the J call TRBJ1-2, with TRBD1 as a possible D gene (6 bases). V lost 1 base to trimming and J lost 4 bases, with 13 bases between them. Per germline, CDR1 SGHTA and CDR2 FQGNSA. There are 15 residues in the CDR3. CDR3 sequence (DNA): TGTGCCAGCAGCTTAGGGGCGGGGGGCGGCTATGGCTACACCTTC. It codes for CASSLGAGGGYGYTF. The variable domain in full, with the rest retrieved from reference TRBV7-2 and TRBJ1-2, is GAGVSQSPSNKVTEKGKDVELRCDPISGHTALYWYRQSLGQGLEFLIYFQGNSAPDKSGLPSDRFSAERTGGSVSTLTIQRTQQEDSAVYLCASSLGAGGGYGYTFGSGTRLTVV.

The chain has TRBV6-6 and TRBJ2-7; D perhaps matches TRBD2 (7 bases). Trimming pared 8 bases from V and 2 bases from J, leaving 13 bases between. This CDR3 has 13 amino acids. Germline lookup yields CDR1 MNHNY and CDR2 SVGAGI (reference sequence). This chain's CDR3 is CASLGAGAYEQYF. The CDR3 nucleotides read TGTGCCAGCCTGGGGGCGGGGGCCTACGAGCAGTACTTC.

The chain has TRBV28 and TRBJ1-2; TRBD1 aligns across 9 bases. This CDR3 is built from 15 residues. Per the germline V gene, CDR1 is MDHEN and CDR2 is SYDVKM. The trim removed 5 bases at V and 6 bases at J, leaving 10 bases unmatched. CDR3 DNA: TGTGCCAGCAGTCCGGCCGGGACAGGGTATAATGGCTACACCTTC. Protein sequence: CASSPAGTGYNGYTF.

The DNA of the CDR3 is TGCGCCAGCAGCCCTCCGGGGTCCTCCTACGAGCAGTACTTC. Protein: CASSPPGSSYEQYF. This chain uses TRBV10-1 with TRBJ2-7; a weak D match, TRBD2 (5 bases). The V end was cut by 6 bases, the J end by 0 bases, with 12 bases between. Germline CDR1 reads WNHNN; CDR2 reads SYGVQD (reference sequence). This CDR3 is built from 14 residues.

This clone was detected only a few times. This sequence joins TRBV29-1 and TRBJ1-1; 11 nucleotides align to TRBD1. CDR3 size: 13 residues. The germline CDR1 and CDR2 sequences are SQVTM and ANQGSEA. V lost 5 bases and J lost 6; bases outside the gene matches: 5. CDR3 amino acids: CSVSPGQGAEAFF. The CDR3 DNA reads as TGCAGCGTTTCCCCGGGACAGGGGGCTGAAGCTTTCTTT.

The chain recombines TRBV6-5 with TRBJ2-2; D is ambiguous. V was clipped by 6 bases and J by 1 base, with 12 bases between them. The CDR3 loop spans 15 amino acids. In germline, CDR1 is MNHEY, CDR2 SVGAGI. The CDR3 nucleotides read TGTGCCAGCAGAATCTTAACGGGGAACACCGGGGAGCTGTTTTTT. This sequence encodes CASRILTGNTGELFF.

The V call is TRBV7-6, the J call TRBJ2-2, with D perhaps matching TRBD2 (5 bases). CDR3 length: 16 amino acids. CDR1 is SGHVS, CDR2 FNYEAQ, per germline. The ends were cut back, 5 bases at V and 7 bases at J, with 20 bases in the middle. The CDR3 nucleotides read TGTGCCAGCAGCGCTAGATGGGGAGCGAATAGCGGGGAGCTGTTTTTT. It codes for CASSARWGANSGELFF.

The chain has TRBV28 and TRBJ1-5; the D gene is possibly TRBD1 (5 bases). The germline gives CDR1 MDHEN, CDR2 SYDVKM. V was trimmed by 9 bases and J by 7 bases, leaving 19 bases between them. This CDR3 has 14 amino acids. In DNA, the CDR3 is TGTGCCAGTACGGCAGGGCCGTCAAAACAGCCCCAGCATTTT. This translates into CASTAGPSKQPQHF.

The chain combines TRBV4-2 with TRBJ1-2, with D possibly matching TRBD1 (5 bases). CDR1 and CDR2 (germline): LGHNA, YNFKEQ. The CDR3 contains 16 residues. V lost 0 bases, J lost 3 bases, and 14 bases lay in between. CDR3 nucleotide sequence: TGTGCCAGCAGCCAAGATAGGGCCAGGGAAGACTATGGCTACACCTTC. Translating gives CASSQDRAREDYGYTF.